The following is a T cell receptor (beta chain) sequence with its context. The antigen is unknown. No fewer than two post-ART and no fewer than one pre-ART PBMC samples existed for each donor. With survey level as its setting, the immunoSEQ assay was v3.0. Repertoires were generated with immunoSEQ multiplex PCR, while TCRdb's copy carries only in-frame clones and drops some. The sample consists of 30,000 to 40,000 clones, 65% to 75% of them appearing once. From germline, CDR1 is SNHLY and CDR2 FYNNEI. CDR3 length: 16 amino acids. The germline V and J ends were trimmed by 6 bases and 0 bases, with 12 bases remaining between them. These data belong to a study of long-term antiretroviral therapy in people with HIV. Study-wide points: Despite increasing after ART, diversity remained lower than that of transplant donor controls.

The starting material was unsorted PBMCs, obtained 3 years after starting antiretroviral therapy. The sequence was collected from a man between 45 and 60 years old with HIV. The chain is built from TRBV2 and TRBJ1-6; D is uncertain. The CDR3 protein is CASRMDRSSYNSPLHF. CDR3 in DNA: TGTGCCAGCAGGATGGACCGGAGCTCCTATAATTCACCCCTCCACTTT.